This T cell receptor (beta chain) was documented in a study of T-cell memory formation after mild COVID-19. About the research overall: Largely, the TCR clusters proved donor specific.

Of note for this clonotype: As yet, its antigen is unknown.

Study-level findings and limits: Some clones that responded turned up in pre-infection memory, which suggests that cross-reactive memory joined in.

5'RACE with constant-segment primers built TCRalpha and TCRbeta cDNA libraries with UMIs. TCRdb ran MiXCR on the 5' RACE reads and lists one entry per CDR3 protein. The profile shows under 300,000 distinct CDR3 sequences, around 8% of them singletons. Germline V CDR1 and CDR2: LGHNA, YSLEER. The CDR3 covers 16 residues. Trimming pared 0 bases from V and 6 bases from J, leaving 17 bases between. This receptor was taken from a man between 18 and 35 years old who had mild COVID-19 (a few samples of this study predate the infection). Cell type and time point are not known. V usage is TRBV4-3 and J usage is TRBJ1-1, with D unresolved. Material: PBMCs or a T cell subset sorted from them (not recorded which). Written as DNA, the CDR3 is TGCGCCAGCAGCCAAGATGTAGCTCTGGGTAACGCTGAAGCTTTCTTT. Amino acids: CASSQDVALGNAEAFF.